This T cell receptor (beta chain) emerged from a study of neoadjuvant anti-PD-1 for oral cavity cancer. Study overall: Patients without progression received a fourth nivolumab dose around day 43, then surgical resection on days 50-56. Findings and limits, study-wide: Each response group had just a few patients in TCR analyses. Pretreatment Treg/Th17 ratio correlated inversely with post-treatment tumor clonality.

Of note for this clone: Its antigen remains unknown.

Libraries were prepared by immunoSEQ multiplex PCR; TCRdb keeps only in-frame clonotypes and omits some of them. The sample has roughly 9,500 clones, 65% to 70% seen once. Time point given: after neoadjuvant nivolumab, at surgical resection. Germline assignment: CDR1 MRHNA and CDR2 SNTAGT. The V segment lost 4 bases and the J segment 3 bases; nucleotides outside the gene matches: 3. This CDR3 region has 14 residues. This sequence joins TRBV6-4 and TRBJ1-1, with 9 bases identical to TRBD1. The starting material was PBMCs, obtained after nivolumab (anti-PD-1) treatment. This receptor was obtained from a person between 40 and 85 years old with oral cavity squamous cell carcinoma. This CDR3 reads CASSVRTGDTEAFF. DNA for the CDR3: TGTGCCAGCAGTGTCCGGACAGGGGACACTGAAGCTTTCTTT.